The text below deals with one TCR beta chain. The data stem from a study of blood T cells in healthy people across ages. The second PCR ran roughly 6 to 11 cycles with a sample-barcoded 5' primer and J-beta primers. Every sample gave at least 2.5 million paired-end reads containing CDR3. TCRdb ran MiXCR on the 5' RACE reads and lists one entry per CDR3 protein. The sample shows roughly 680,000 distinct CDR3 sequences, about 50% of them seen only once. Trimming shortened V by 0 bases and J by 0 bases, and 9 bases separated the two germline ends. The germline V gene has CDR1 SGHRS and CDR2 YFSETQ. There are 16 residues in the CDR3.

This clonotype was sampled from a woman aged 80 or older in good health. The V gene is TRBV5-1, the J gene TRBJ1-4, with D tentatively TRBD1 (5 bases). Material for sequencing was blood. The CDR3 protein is CASSLEGRPTNEKLFF. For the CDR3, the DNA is TGCGCCAGCAGCTTGGAGGGGCGTCCAACTAATGAAAAACTGTTTTTT.